Below, 26 T cell receptor beta chains from the same sample are listed, as sequenced in a study of T-cell reconstitution after alpha-beta-depleted transplantation in children. As it was prepared, the TCRbeta library received unique molecular identifiers. TCRdb re-derived calls from the PCR reads in MiXCR, one entry per CDR3 protein. The sample yields roughly 300,000 distinct CDR3 sequences, 11% seen once. The sample here was peripheral blood, taken 180 days after TCRalphabeta/CD19-depleted stem cell transplant. These receptors were obtained from a male patient aged 2-9 years who had a stem cell transplant for chronic granulomatous disease, so the T cells may come from the graft donor.

With respect to this clonotype: A junction boundary mismatches the germline segment, possibly from a read error. The chain combines TRBV24-1 with TRBJ2-1; maybe TRBD1 (7 bases). CDR3 size: 15 residues. CDR1 and CDR2 (germline): KGHDR, SFDVKD. The CDR3 DNA reads as TGCTGTGCTCCTCTCGGAGGGGGCCGGTACAATGAGCAGTTCTTC. Its protein product is CCAPLGGGRYNEQFF.

This clonotype occurred many times. CDR3 residues: CSAPLAGSRYEQYF. The CDR3 region has the DNA TGCAGTGCTCCCCTAGCGGGGAGTCGGTACGAGCAGTACTTC. V is TRBV20-1 and J is TRBJ2-7, with TRBD2 identical over 9 bases. CDR1 is DFQATT, CDR2 SNEGSKA, per germline (reference sequence). V shed 5 bases, J shed 4 bases, and the junction held 9 bases outside the gene matches. The CDR3 totals 14 residues.

This clonotype was seen many times. The chain employs TRBV20-1 and TRBJ1-2; a possible D gene is TRBD1 (5 bases). The V end lost 4 bases, the J end lost 1 base, and 13 bases lay between the germline ends. This CDR3 contains 14 residues. Germline V gene lookup returns CDR1 DFQATT and CDR2 SNEGSKA (reference sequence). The CDR3, as DNA: TGCAGTGCTACCTTTCGACAGAGTAACTATGGCTACACCTTC. This translates into CSATFRQSNYGYTF.

This clonotype was counted many times. V and J are TRBV24-1 and TRBJ2-5; D remains unclear. This CDR3 has 18 amino acids. CDR1 is KGHDR, CDR2 SFDVKD, per germline. V gave up 2 bases and J gave up 1 base, with 19 bases separating them. CDR3 nucleotide sequence: TGTGCCACCAGTGATTCTTCTTGGGTCTCTGCCAGCCAAGAGACCCAGTACTTC. Translating gives CATSDSSWVSASQETQYF.

This clonotype has at least ten counts. The V gene is TRBV20-1, the J gene TRBJ2-3; 7 bases line up with TRBD2. Germline V gene sequence: CDR1 DFQATT, CDR2 SNEGSKA (reference sequence). V trimming: 1 base; J trimming: 4 bases; junction bases outside the gene matches: 5. CDR3 length: 14 amino acids. The DNA for the CDR3 is TGCAGTGCTAGAGGGGGTGCGGGGGCAGATACGCAGTATTTT. Protein sequence: CSARGGAGADTQYF.

This clonotype was seen repeatedly, ten times or more. The rearrangement uses TRBV27 and TRBJ2-7; 7 bases line up with TRBD1. This CDR3 comprises 15 residues. Germline-derived CDR1 and CDR2 are MNHEY and SMNVEV (reference sequence). V was clipped by 2 bases and J by 0 bases; unmatched bases: 4. As DNA, the CDR3 is TGTGCCAGCAGTTTACTCGGGACAGCCTCCTACGAGCAGTACTTC. Translating gives CASSLLGTASYEQYF.

This clonotype was picked up many times. V usage is TRBV5-1 and J usage is TRBJ1-3, with D unclear. V was cut by 4 bases and J by 0 bases, with 11 bases left in between. The CDR3 covers 15 residues. Germline V CDR1 and CDR2: SGHRS, YFSETQ. The DNA of the CDR3 is TGCGCCAGCAGCCCGGGGAGGCCCTCTGGAAACACCATATATTTT. It is translated as CASSPGRPSGNTIYF.

The rearrangement uses TRBV30 and TRBJ2-1; D is uncertain. V was cut by 0 bases and J by 1 base, with 7 bases left in between. CDR3 length: 14 residues. Germline assignment: CDR1 GTSNPN and CDR2 SVGIG (reference sequence). In nucleotides, the CDR3 is TGTGCCTGGAGTGTACGGGTGTCCTACAATGAGCAGTTCTTC. This sequence encodes CAWSVRVSYNEQFF.

This clonotype has a count of ten or more. The chain is built from TRBV7-2 and TRBJ1-4; D remains unclear. Trimming left V 5 bases short and J 2 bases short, with 15 bases between. Germline V gene sequence: CDR1 SGHTA, CDR2 FQGNSA. This CDR3 contains 16 residues. The CDR3 DNA is TGTGCCAGCAGCCCTAAGCAACGGAGTACTAATGAAAAACTGTTTTTT. Translation: CASSPKQRSTNEKLFF.

This clonotype was recorded many times. This chain joins TRBV3-1 and TRBJ2-3; D not resolved. The CDR3 consists of 16 residues. Trimming cost V 0 bases and J 5 bases, with 15 bases left between them. CDR1 is LGHDT and CDR2 is YNNKEL in the germline V gene (reference sequence). The CDR3 sequence is CASSQEGRVSGDTQYF. The DNA of the CDR3 is TGTGCCAGCAGCCAAGAAGGTCGAGTCTCTGGAGATACGCAGTATTTT.

This clonotype was recorded many times. This chain connects TRBV20-1 to TRBJ2-1; 16 positions agree with TRBD2. The germline gives CDR1 DFQATT, CDR2 SNEGSKA (reference sequence). This CDR3 contains 18 residues. The V segment lost 6 bases and the J segment 0 bases; nucleotides outside the gene matches: 8. This CDR3 is CSAKPGLAGGSSYNEQFF. In nucleotides, the CDR3 is TGCAGTGCCAAACCGGGACTAGCGGGGGGGAGCTCCTACAATGAGCAGTTCTTC.

The CDR3 loop reads CASSQGPGAKNIQYF. DNA of the CDR3: TGCGCCAGCAGCCAAGGTCCAGGGGCCAAAAACATTCAGTACTTC. V and J are TRBV4-3 and TRBJ2-4, with D maybe TRBD1 (5 bases). Trimming removed 1 base at V and 1 base at J, with 8 bases between. This CDR3 has 15 residues. CDR1 is LGHNA, CDR2 YSLEER, per germline.

The sample holds many counts of this clonotype. The gene calls are TRBV28 and TRBJ2-3, with 8 bases aligning to TRBD2. J lost 4 bases, V lost 3 bases, and 6 bases had no gene match. Germline assignment: CDR1 MDHEN and CDR2 SYDVKM. This CDR3 contains 15 residues. The CDR3 nucleotides read TGTGCCAGCAGTTTTTCCGGGAGGGCCCCAGATACGCAGTATTTT. Its translation is CASSFSGRAPDTQYF.

This clonotype has a count of ten or more. The chain uses TRBV12-3 or TRBV12-4 and TRBJ2-7; no clear D. V was clipped by 5 bases and J by 4 bases, with 18 bases between them. This CDR3 contains 15 residues. DNA for the CDR3: TGTGCCAGCAGTCCGCGGTGGCCAGACCAATACGAGCAGTACTTC. This sequence encodes CASSPRWPDQYEQYF.

This clonotype was picked up many times. The chain links TRBV9 to TRBJ2-2, with D unclear. From germline, CDR1 is SGDLS and CDR2 YYNGEE. The ends were cut back, 0 bases at V and 6 bases at J, with 6 bases in the middle. The CDR3 has 13 residues. The chain's CDR3 is CASSVDEAGELFF. The CDR3 DNA sequence: TGTGCCAGCAGCGTAGATGAGGCCGGGGAGCTGTTTTTT.

Many counts were recorded for this clonotype. The chain carries TRBV29-1 and TRBJ2-7; possibly TRBD1 for D (6 bases). V was shortened by 8 bases and J by 3 bases, with 14 bases between the two germline ends. CDR1 and CDR2 (germline): SQVTM, ANQGSEA. This CDR3 contains 12 residues. CDR3 sequence: CSLRDTDYEQYF. In DNA, the CDR3 is TGCAGCCTCCGGGACACAGACTACGAGCAGTACTTC.

This clonotype was seen repeatedly, ten times or more. The rearrangement uses TRBV5-1 and TRBJ1-2; TRBD1 matches at 8 bases. V gave up 3 bases and J gave up 7 bases; unmatched junction bases: 8. CDR1 and CDR2 from the germline V gene are SGHRS and YFSETQ. This CDR3 region has 14 residues. The CDR3 region has the DNA TGCGCCAGCAGCTCACCCGGGACAGGAGGTGGCTACACCTTC. As protein: CASSSPGTGGGYTF.

This clonotype was counted ten times or more. The chain uses TRBV15 and TRBJ2-2; TRBD1 agrees at 8 bases. Germline assignment: CDR1 LNHNV and CDR2 YYDKDF (reference sequence). Germline trimming cut 3 bases from V and 0 bases from J; bases unmatched to any gene: 6. The CDR3 totals 17 residues. The CDR3 bases are TGTGCCACCAGCAGTGGTATGACAGGGGCGAACACCGGGGAGCTGTTTTTT. It codes for CATSSGMTGANTGELFF.

CDR3 in DNA: TGTGCCAGCAGTGAACGACTAGCGGGAGGATTCAATGAGCAGTTCTTC. As protein: CASSERLAGGFNEQFF. The chain has TRBV2 and TRBJ2-1, with TRBD2 matching 13 bases. This CDR3 is 16 amino acids long. Trimming removed 2 bases from V and 6 bases from J; junction bases left unmatched: 4. Looked up from germline, CDR1 is SNHLY and CDR2 is FYNNEI.

In its sample, this clonotype was seen many times. This rearrangement joins TRBV20-1 to TRBJ1-2; D is ambiguous. The CDR3 sequence is 14 residues long. Trimming left V 1 base short and J 10 bases short, with 19 bases between. The germline CDR1 and CDR2 sequences are DFQATT and SNEGSKA (reference sequence). CDR3 nucleotide sequence: TGCAGTGCTAGAGTGCCCCCCGGATCCGACTCCTACACCTTC. Translation gives CSARVPPGSDSYTF.

With regard to this clonotype: One base away lies a much larger clone, so this may be a sequencing read error. V usage is TRBV3-1 and J usage is TRBJ2-7; the D is unclear. The germline gives CDR1 LGHDT, CDR2 YNNKEL (reference sequence). The CDR3 runs to 15 residues. The CDR3 DNA follows: TGTGCCAGCAGCCAAGATCCGACACCTTCCTACGGGCAGTACTTC. Encoded protein: CASSQDPTPSYGQYF.

This clonotype was counted at least ten times. The chain uses TRBV5-6 and TRBJ2-2; D gene unclear. The CDR3 is made up of 14 amino acids. Germline values: CDR1 SGHDT, CDR2 YYEEEE. V lost 2 bases and J lost 5, with 10 bases in between. The CDR3 region is CASSFTGDTGELFF. CDR3 coding DNA: TGTGCCAGCAGCTTCACTGGGGATACCGGGGAGCTGTTTTTT. Drawing the rest from reference TRBV5-6 and TRBJ2-2, the complete variable domain is DAGVTQSPTHLIKTRGQQVTLRCSPKSGHDTVSWYQQALGQGPQFIFQYYEEEERQRGNFPDRFSGHQFPNYSSELNVNALLLGDSALYLCASSFTGDTGELFFGEGSRLTVL.

This clonotype occurred many times. This sequence joins TRBV9 and TRBJ2-7, with TRBD2 matching 7 bases. The CDR3 contains 14 residues. After removal of 3 bases from V and 6 bases from J, the junction contained 9 bases not matched to a gene. Germline V gene data show CDR1 as SGDLS and CDR2 as YYNGEE. The CDR3 DNA is TGTGCCAGCAGCGCGCTAGTCGGCGGGGGCGAGCAGTACTTC. Its translation: CASSALVGGGEQYF.

Many counts were recorded for this clonotype. This sequence joins TRBV18 and TRBJ2-3; the D gene is possibly TRBD2 (6 bases). Germline lookup yields CDR1 KGHSH and CDR2 LQKENI. The V end lost 1 base, the J end lost 1 base, and 12 bases lay between the germline ends. The CDR3 consists of 16 residues. Here the CDR3 reads CASSPLPGLGTDTQYF. CDR3 sequence (DNA): TGTGCCAGCTCACCACTACCGGGACTGGGCACAGATACGCAGTATTTT.

This clonotype was counted ten times or more. The chain carries TRBV20-1 and TRBJ2-7, with 9 bases fitting TRBD2. J gave up 2 bases and V 1 base, and 3 bases lay outside the gene matches. The CDR3 covers 14 residues. The germline gives CDR1 DFQATT, CDR2 SNEGSKA (reference sequence). The CDR3 protein is CSARGLAGPYEQYF. Here the CDR3 DNA reads TGCAGTGCTAGAGGGCTAGCGGGACCCTACGAGCAGTACTTC.

There are many counts of this clonotype. The chain recombines TRBV6-5 with TRBJ2-1, with a possible D match to TRBD1 (5 bases). The V gene lost 1 base and the J gene lost 4 bases, with 11 bases spanning the gap. CDR3 length: 15 amino acids. Germline CDR1 and CDR2: MNHEY and SVGAGI. CDR3 sequence: CASSYFGAGYNEQFF. The CDR3, as DNA: TGTGCCAGCAGTTACTTTGGGGCAGGGTACAATGAGCAGTTCTTC.